This T cell receptor beta chain was sequenced for a study of PD-1 blockade in classical Hodgkin lymphoma. General study results and limits: Lower baseline TCR diversity marked trial partial responders and progressors. Newly diagnosed patients were reported to start with lower TCR diversity than healthy donors. CD4+ TCR diversity, unlike CD8+, rose significantly by C4D1.

This clone was recorded once. As yet, its antigen is unknown. V was trimmed by 5 bases and J by 1 base, leaving 11 bases between them. The CDR3 length is 14 residues. Germline V gene data show CDR1 as MNHEY and CDR2 as SMNVEV (reference sequence). Every single patient, without exception, relapsed after autologous stem cell transplantation, and brentuximab vedotin exposure varied. Patients reached a best response of complete response, partial response or progressive disease. Here immunoSEQ multiplex PCR was the method, and the copy in TCRdb shows in-frame clones only, minus some. The sample has about 37,000 clones; around 88% are singletons.

The sequences come from peripheral blood mononuclear cells (PBMCs), collected before the second cycle of nivolumab. The chain is built from TRBV27 and TRBJ2-5; no clear D gene. The receptor was derived from a human donor with classical Hodgkin lymphoma. The CDR3 loop reads CASSENDSQETQYF. Written as DNA, the CDR3 is TGTGCCAGCAGTGAAAACGACTCCCAAGAGACCCAGTACTTC.